The source of this T cell receptor beta chain is a study of blood T cell repertoires in COVID-19. Looking at the study overall: Acute-phase and convalescent COVID-19 samples originated in the United States, Italy and Spain.

Germline CDR1 reads MGHRA; CDR2 reads YSYEKL. The CDR3 has 15 residues. V lost 0 bases and J lost 4; bases outside the gene matches: 6. This table comes from immunoSEQ multiplex PCR, and its TCRdb copy is limited to in-frame clones, with some not included. Here the sample spans around 140,000 clones, roughly 90% being singletons. The rearrangement uses TRBV4-1 and TRBJ2-7, with TRBD2 identical over 7 bases. The sequencing sample was made of peripheral blood. The sequence derives from a man in his 70s with active COVID-19. The CDR3 coding sequence is TGCGCCAGCAGCCAAGATTTCCCCGGGGGGTACGAGCAGTACTTC. This sequence encodes CASSQDFPGGYEQYF.